This TCR beta chain was retrieved from a study of cytomegalovirus exposure and HLA in healthy donors. Germline loops: CDR1 SGHRS, CDR2 YFSETQ. Trimming cost V 6 bases and J 4 bases, with 20 bases left between them. The CDR3 extends over 15 amino acids. Study results and caveats: TCR beta chain V- and J-gene trimming was linked, in a later analysis, to a missense variant in DCLRE1C. Common viral pathogens (according to a later analysis) appeared linked to several of the most significant clusters. High sensitivity and specificity were reportedly achieved when the classifier diagnosed cytomegalovirus status.

In the PCR, 60 Vbeta and 13 Jbeta primers were used. Only in-frame clones appear in the TCRdb table, and some are missing; sequencing was by immunoSEQ multiplex PCR. The sample lists approximately 120,000 clones, about 76% seen once, with 9% to 15% in the top ten. The sample holds a few counts of this clone. Its antigen is currently unknown. Sequencing was carried out using PBMCs. This chain uses TRBV5-1 with TRBJ2-7; tentatively, D is TRBD2 (6 bases). This receptor was obtained from a woman between 40 and 55 years old in good health and CMV-seropositive. As DNA, the CDR3 is TGCGCCAGCAATTTCGTAGGAGGGGCCAATTACGAGCAGTACTTC. Translating gives CASNFVGGANYEQYF.